Shown below are 17 T cell receptor beta chains from a single sample sequenced in a study of blood T cells in healthy people across ages. Alongside a J-beta primer mix, a sample-barcoded 5' primer served in a second PCR lasting roughly 7 to 11 cycles. A single record per CDR3 protein comes from TCRdb applying MiXCR to the 5' RACE reads. The sample yields 650,000 to 700,000 distinct CDR3 sequences, around 32% seen once. Sequencing input: blood. Receptors originate from a woman aged 80 or older in good health.

V usage is TRBV10-3 and J usage is TRBJ1-1; 10 bases are a match to TRBD1. After removal of 6 bases from V and 1 base from J, the junction contained 5 bases not matched to a gene. CDR1 and CDR2 from the germline V gene are ENHRY and SYGVKD. The CDR3 covers 15 residues. The chain's CDR3 is CAIRRDRGGNTEAFF. CDR3 bases: TGTGCCATCAGAAGGGACAGGGGCGGGAACACTGAAGCTTTCTTT.

This chain uses TRBV6-1 with TRBJ2-5, with a weak D call TRBD2 (6 bases). V was clipped by 2 bases and J by 5 bases, with 18 bases between them. Germline V gene lookup returns CDR1 MNHNS and CDR2 SASEGT. The CDR3 sequence is 16 residues long. In nucleotides, the CDR3 is TGTGCCAGCAGTGAAATAATATTGCGGGGACGGGAGACCCAGTACTTC. The encoded protein is CASSEIILRGRETQYF.

This clonotype came up many times. V is TRBV4-1 and J is TRBJ1-2; 7 nucleotides match TRBD1. The germline CDR1 and CDR2 sequences are MGHRA and YSYEKL. The trim removed 1 base at V and 0 bases at J, leaving 5 bases unmatched. This CDR3 region has 16 residues. CDR3 DNA: TGCGCCAGCAGCCAAGCGCCGGGACAGTCTAACTATGGCTACACCTTC. It translates to CASSQAPGQSNYGYTF.

Many counts were recorded for this clonotype. This chain connects TRBV5-1 to TRBJ1-1, with D unclear. Trimming cost V 4 bases and J 2 bases, with 12 bases left between them. This CDR3 comprises 14 residues. The V gene's germline CDR1 is SGHRS and CDR2 YFSETQ. CDR3 protein: CASSLDPGNTEAFF. CDR3 in DNA: TGCGCCAGCAGCCTAGATCCAGGCAACACTGAAGCTTTCTTT. The variable domain in full, with the rest retrieved from reference TRBV5-1 and TRBJ1-1, is KAGVTQTPRYLIKTRGQQVTLSCSPISGHRSVSWYQQTPGQGLQFLFEYFSETQRNKGNFPGRFSGRQFSNSRSEMNVSTLELGDSALYLCASSLDPGNTEAFFGQGTRLTVV.

This clonotype was counted many times. This sequence joins TRBV20-1 and TRBJ1-2, with unresolved D. CDR1 and CDR2 (germline): DFQATT, SNEGSKA (reference sequence). The CDR3 has 13 residues. V shed 1 base and J shed 4 bases, with 10 bases lying between them. Here the CDR3 DNA reads TGCAGTGCTAGAGGGACGGAACCCTATGGCTACACCTTC. Protein product: CSARGTEPYGYTF.

The gene calls are TRBV6-2 or TRBV6-3 and TRBJ2-2, with 10 bases fitting TRBD1. This CDR3 has 16 residues. The V segment lost 1 base and the J segment 4 bases; nucleotides outside the gene matches: 3. Per the germline V gene, CDR1 is MNHEY and CDR2 is SVGEGT. CDR3 in amino acids: CASSYYGTGATGELFF. CDR3 nucleotide sequence: TGTGCCAGCAGTTACTACGGGACAGGGGCCACCGGGGAGCTGTTTTTT.

This clonotype showed up just a few times. The chain recombines TRBV5-6 with TRBJ1-1; possibly TRBD1 for D (6 bases). Germline CDR1 and CDR2: SGHDT and YYEEEE. This CDR3 is 13 amino acids long. Trimming stripped 4 bases from V and 9 bases from J, with 16 bases between. The CDR3 DNA sequence: TGTGCCAGCAGCCAAAGGGGGGGGCGGCAAGCTTTCTTT. Translated: CASSQRGGRQAFF.

This clonotype turned up a few times. The gene calls are TRBV30 and TRBJ2-1, with D perhaps matching TRBD1 or TRBD2 (5 bases each). Trimming took off 1 base at V and 6 bases at J, with 16 bases between the two ends. This CDR3 region has 15 residues. Per the germline V gene, CDR1 is GTSNPN and CDR2 is SVGIG (reference sequence). CDR3: CAWSASPRDGNEQFF. CDR3 DNA: TGTGCCTGGAGTGCCTCCCCGAGGGACGGCAATGAGCAGTTCTTC.

At least ten counts were recorded for this clonotype. This rearrangement joins TRBV19 to TRBJ1-2; 8 bases are a match to TRBD1. The CDR3 contains 11 residues. The V and J ends lost 6 bases and 8 bases, in that order; junction bases with no gene match: 2. Germline V lookup: CDR1 LNHDA, CDR2 SQIVND (reference sequence). The CDR3: CASSRGQGYTF. CDR3 sequence (DNA): TGTGCCAGTAGCAGGGGGCAAGGCTACACCTTC.

At least ten counts were recorded for this clonotype. The V call is TRBV11-2, the J call TRBJ1-2, with 8 positions matching TRBD1. Germline loops: CDR1 SGHAT, CDR2 FQNNGV. V lost 4 bases, J lost 4 bases, and 11 bases stayed unmatched. This CDR3 comprises 16 residues. CDR3 in amino acids: CASSSTGTGPAYGYTF. CDR3 bases: TGTGCCAGCAGCTCGACCGGGACAGGTCCGGCCTATGGCTACACCTTC.

This clonotype was recorded many times. The genes are TRBV12-5 and TRBJ1-1; D not resolved. Germline CDR1 LGHNT, CDR2 FRNRAP. Trimming stripped 4 bases from V and 4 bases from J, with 4 bases between. This CDR3 region has 11 residues. The CDR3: CASGYTTEAFF. The CDR3 DNA reads as TGTGCTAGTGGTTACACCACTGAAGCTTTCTTT.

This clonotype was seen many times. The V call is TRBV11-2, the J call TRBJ1-1; TRBD1 might be the D (6 bases). Germline V gives CDR1 SGHAT, CDR2 FQNNGV. The V and J ends lost 3 bases and 6 bases respectively, with 11 bases between them. There are 13 residues in the CDR3. The CDR3 region has the DNA TGTGCCAGCAGCTTTAGTGGACAGTCTGAAGCTTTCTTT. This encodes CASSFSGQSEAFF.

This clonotype was detected many times. The chain employs TRBV29-1 and TRBJ2-7, with no clear D. V shed 4 bases and J shed 3 bases, with 7 bases lying between them. Germline CDR1 is SQVTM and CDR2 is ANQGSEA. This CDR3 contains 11 residues. Here the CDR3 DNA reads TGCAGCGTTGGGCAGGACTACGAGCAGTACTTC. Amino acid sequence: CSVGQDYEQYF.

This clonotype was seen ten or more times. The gene calls are TRBV11-1 and TRBJ2-1; D possibly corresponds to TRBD1 (6 bases). Trimming removed 0 bases at V and 5 bases at J, with 20 bases between. The germline gives CDR1 SGHAT, CDR2 FQDESV (reference sequence). There are 18 residues in the CDR3. CDR3 sequence (DNA): TGTGCCAGCAGCTTAGCGAAGGACAGCTTATACTTGAACAATGAGCAGTTCTTC. As protein: CASSLAKDSLYLNNEQFF.

This clonotype was detected only a few times. The rearrangement uses TRBV23-1 and TRBJ2-7, with 7 bases matching TRBD1. TRBV23-1 carries the ORF label, with uncertain function. The ends lost 4 bases at V and 7 bases at J; junction bases unmatched: 7. The CDR3 consists of 13 residues. CDR3 region: CASSRYHRGEQYF. For the CDR3, the DNA is TGCGCCAGCAGTCGCTACCACAGGGGAGAGCAGTACTTC.

This clonotype came up many times. V gene TRBV3-1 combines with J gene TRBJ2-1; D is unclear. Germline values: CDR1 LGHDT, CDR2 YNNKEL (reference sequence). V was clipped by 0 bases and J by 9 bases, with 12 bases between them. This CDR3 region has 14 residues. CDR3 residues: CASSQDWAATEQFF. The DNA of the CDR3 is TGTGCCAGCAGCCAAGATTGGGCGGCTACTGAGCAGTTCTTC.

This clonotype was found many times. The chain carries TRBV9 and TRBJ2-6, with D unresolved. This CDR3 has 18 amino acids. CDR1 and CDR2 (germline): SGDLS, YYNGEE. The V end was cut by 0 bases, the J end by 0 bases, with 13 bases between. In nucleotides, the CDR3 is TGTGCCAGCAGCGTAGGTCCGATTCCCAGCTCTGGGGCCAACGTCCTGACTTTC. Its protein is CASSVGPIPSSGANVLTF. Based on the CDR3 plus reference TRBV9 and TRBJ2-6, the full variable domain is DSGVTQTPKHLITATGQRVTLRCSPRSGDLSVYWYQQSLDQGLQFLIQYYNGEERAKGNILERFSAQQFPDLHSELNLSSLELGDSALYFCASSVGPIPSSGANVLTFGAGSRLTVL.